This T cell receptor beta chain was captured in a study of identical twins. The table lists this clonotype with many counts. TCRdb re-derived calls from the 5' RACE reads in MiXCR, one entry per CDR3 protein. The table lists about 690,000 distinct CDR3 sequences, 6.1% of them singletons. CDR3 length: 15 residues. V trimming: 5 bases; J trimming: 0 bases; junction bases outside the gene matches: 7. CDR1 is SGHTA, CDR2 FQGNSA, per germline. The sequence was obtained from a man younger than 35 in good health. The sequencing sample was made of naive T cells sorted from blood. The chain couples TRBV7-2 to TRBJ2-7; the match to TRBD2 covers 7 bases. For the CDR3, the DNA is TGTGCCAGCAGCCAACGCGGGGGTAGCTCCTACGAGCAGTACTTC. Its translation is CASSQRGGSSYEQYF. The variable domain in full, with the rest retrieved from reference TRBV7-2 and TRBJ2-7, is GAGVSQSPSNKVTEKGKDVELRCDPISGHTALYWYRQSLGQGLEFLIYFQGNSAPDKSGLPSDRFSAERTGGSVSTLTIQRTQQEDSAVYLCASSQRGGSSYEQYFGPGTRLTVT.